Following are 5 T cell receptor beta chains from one sample sequenced in a study of PD-1 blockade in classical Hodgkin lymphoma. The table came from immunoSEQ multiplex PCR; TCRdb's copy has only in-frame clones and leaves some out. The repertoire consists of about 21,000 clones, with around 94% occurring once and the leading ten covering 4.5% to 6.5%. This sample's time point: newly diagnosed, previously untreated cHL patient sample. Sequences were obtained from peripheral blood mononuclear cells (PBMCs). These receptors came from a human donor with classical Hodgkin lymphoma.

The chain uses TRBV9 and TRBJ2-7; 8 bases are shared with TRBD1. V lost 3 bases to trimming and J lost 0 bases; unmatched junction nucleotides: 5. CDR1 is SGDLS, CDR2 YYNGEE, per germline. The CDR3 has 15 residues. CDR3 sequence (DNA): TGTGCCAGCAGCGCAGGACAGGGTAGCTCCTACGAGCAGTACTTC. Protein sequence: CASSAGQGSSYEQYF.

CDR3 amino acids: CAWSHELYEQYF. For the CDR3, the DNA is TGTGCCTGGAGCCACGAACTCTACGAGCAGTACTTC. This chain links TRBV30 with TRBJ2-7; D is undetermined. Looked up from germline, CDR1 is GTSNPN and CDR2 is SVGIG (reference sequence). The ends were cut back, 3 bases at V and 3 bases at J, with 9 bases in the middle. The CDR3 is made up of 12 amino acids.

The chain is built from TRBV10-2 and TRBJ1-3; 7 bases match TRBD1. V lost 1 base, J lost 4 bases, and 7 bases stayed unmatched. The germline V gene has CDR1 WSHSY and CDR2 SAAADI. This CDR3 has 16 amino acids. The CDR3 DNA reads as TGCGCCAGCAGTGAGTTTGCCGTGACAGGGGGAAACACCATATATTTT. Amino acid sequence: CASSEFAVTGGNTIYF.

This chain joins TRBV19 and TRBJ1-4, with 10 bases fitting TRBD1. The V and J ends lost 7 bases and 4 bases, in that order; junction bases with no gene match: 15. This CDR3 is built from 18 residues. Per germline, CDR1 LNHDA and CDR2 SQIVND (reference sequence). The CDR3 spells CASKMWDRGPGGNEKLFF. The CDR3 DNA sequence: TGTGCCAGTAAGATGTGGGACAGGGGCCCGGGCGGTAATGAAAAACTGTTTTTT.

The V call is TRBV27, the J call TRBJ2-7; no clear D. CDR1 and CDR2 (germline): MNHEY, SMNVEV (reference sequence). The CDR3 spans 11 residues. V was pared by 1 base and J by 6 bases, with 4 bases between. The CDR3 DNA reads TGTGCCAGCAGTTTATTATGCGAGCAGTACTTC. Amino acids: CASSLLCEQYF.